A selection of T cell receptor beta chains follows, all from one sample in a study of tumor-infiltrating lymphocytes in oesophageal squamous cell carcinoma. TCRdb processed the PCR reads anew with MiXCR; each CDR3 protein has one entry. The sample holds approximately 12,000 distinct CDR3 sequences, less than 65% seen once. The sample consisted of normal esophageal tissue next to the tumor. The receptors derive from a male donor with esophageal squamous cell carcinoma. The conserved cysteine and the conserved F or W are not part of the CDR3 here. A D gene is named only where the DNA matches it firmly. The size field is filled for only some rows; it gives once, few, many or a size class.

clone_size: many
j_call: TRBJ1-1
d_call: -
cdr3_length: 11
v_call: TRBV27
cdr3_aa: ASRPGMRTEAF

clone_size: -
j_call: -
d_call: TRBD1
cdr3_length: 13
v_call: TRBV10-1
cdr3_aa: ASSESLDRAYEQY

clone_size: many
j_call: TRBJ2-5
d_call: TRBD1
cdr3_length: 13
v_call: TRBV5-1
cdr3_aa: ASSLYGQGRETQY

clone_size: -
j_call: TRBJ2-1
d_call: -
cdr3_length: 11
v_call: TRBV6-5
cdr3_aa: ASNIGFYNEQF

clone_size: many
j_call: TRBJ1-3
d_call: -
cdr3_length: 13
v_call: TRBV7-9
cdr3_aa: ASSLRKGSGNTIY

clone_size: -
j_call: -
d_call: -
cdr3_length: 15
v_call: TRBV6-1
cdr3_aa: ASSPLEGVQRANEQF

clone_size: -
j_call: -
d_call: TRBD1
cdr3_length: 13
v_call: TRBV6-1
cdr3_aa: ASSLEYRGASEQF

clone_size: many
j_call: TRBJ2-3
d_call: TRBD2
cdr3_length: 15
v_call: TRBV5-8
cdr3_aa: ASSILLAGTDTDTQY

clone_size: -
j_call: TRBJ2-6
d_call: TRBD1
cdr3_length: 20
v_call: TRBV28
cdr3_aa: ASSLSITGTGTSSSGANVLT

clone_size: -
j_call: TRBJ2-5
d_call: -
cdr3_length: 12
v_call: TRBV7-6
cdr3_aa: ASSFSPGQETQY

clone_size: -
j_call: TRBJ2-3
d_call: TRBD1
cdr3_length: 13
v_call: TRBV6-2/TRBV6-3
cdr3_aa: ASSYSLDRTYEQY

clone_size: -
j_call: TRBJ2-3
d_call: TRBD1
cdr3_length: 13
v_call: TRBV6-1
cdr3_aa: ASSETGTDTDTQY

clone_size: many
j_call: TRBJ1-2
d_call: -
cdr3_length: 11
v_call: TRBV10-2
cdr3_aa: ASSERQLYGYT

clone_size: -
j_call: TRBJ2-1
d_call: -
cdr3_length: 11
v_call: TRBV7-6
cdr3_aa: ASSPPIAQQQF

clone_size: medium-sized
j_call: TRBJ2-5
d_call: -
cdr3_length: 14
v_call: TRBV7-3
cdr3_aa: ASSPRLGSLYNEQY

clone_size: -
j_call: TRBJ1-1
d_call: TRBD1
cdr3_length: 12
v_call: TRBV11-2
cdr3_aa: ASSWTGMNTEAF

clone_size: -
j_call: TRBJ2-5
d_call: TRBD2
cdr3_length: 18
v_call: TRBV19
cdr3_aa: ASSPGAVGLNGLARETQY

clone_size: -
j_call: TRBJ2-3
d_call: -
cdr3_length: 13
v_call: TRBV7-4
cdr3_aa: ASSLGGAGTDTQY

clone_size: -
j_call: TRBJ1-5
d_call: -
cdr3_length: 12
v_call: TRBV7-2
cdr3_aa: ASSFRGSNQPQH